Below are 20 T cell receptor beta chains sequenced from a single sample in a study of blood T cells in healthy people across ages. The use of a sample-barcoded 5' primer and a J-beta primer mix characterized a second PCR of roughly 7 to 11 cycles. TCRdb processed the 5' RACE reads anew with MiXCR; each CDR3 protein has one entry. The repertoire holds 650,000 to 1,000,000 distinct CDR3 sequences, with 30% to 45% as singletons. The sample was blood. All receptors derive from a man aged 18 to 30 in good health.

The chain uses TRBV2 and TRBJ2-3, with 8 bases lining up with TRBD2. This CDR3 comprises 14 residues. The J segment lost 0 bases and the V segment lost 7 bases, leaving 3 bases of the junction unmatched. Per germline, CDR1 SNHLY and CDR2 FYNNEI. The CDR3 here is CASNGGASTDTQYF. The DNA for the CDR3 is TGTGCCAGCAACGGGGGGGCTAGCACAGATACGCAGTATTTT.

This chain uses TRBV6-2 or TRBV6-3 with TRBJ1-1; the D gene is possibly TRBD1 (5 bases). From germline, CDR1 is MNHEY and CDR2 SVGEGT. The CDR3 is 16 amino acids. Trimming removed 6 bases at V and 0 bases at J, with 17 bases between. The CDR3 loop is CASSRPGTPVNTEAFF. CDR3 coding DNA: TGTGCCAGCAGCCGACCCGGGACCCCCGTGAACACTGAAGCTTTCTTT.

The chain has TRBV7-2 and TRBJ2-7; no reliable D call. This CDR3 has 13 amino acids. Trimming removed 5 bases at V and 7 bases at J, with 15 bases between. CDR1 and CDR2 (germline): SGHTA, FQGNSA. The CDR3 sequence: CASSVGLYTEQYF. In DNA form, the CDR3 reads TGTGCCAGCAGCGTAGGTTTATATACAGAGCAGTACTTC. The variable domain in full, with the rest retrieved from reference TRBV7-2 and TRBJ2-7, is GAGVSQSPSNKVTEKGKDVELRCDPISGHTALYWYRQSLGQGLEFLIYFQGNSAPDKSGLPSDRFSAERTGGSVSTLTIQRTQQEDSAVYLCASSVGLYTEQYFGPGTRLTVT.

Concerning this clonotype: A clone one base away is much larger, so this may be a read error. This chain links TRBV7-2 with TRBJ1-2; D perhaps matches TRBD1 (5 bases). The germline V gene encodes CDR1 SGHTA and CDR2 FQGNSA. The CDR3 is 13 residues long. V was trimmed by 2 bases and J by 8 bases, leaving 12 bases between them. The CDR3 coding sequence is TGTGCCAGCAGCTTAAGCAGGGAAAACGGCTACACCTTC. Its protein product is CASSLSRENGYTF.

In this sample, this clonotype turned up a few times. The V and J genes are TRBV20-1 and TRBJ2-1, with TRBD1 as a possible D gene (5 bases). The CDR3 loop spans 14 amino acids. Germline CDR1 DFQATT, CDR2 SNEGSKA (reference sequence). Trimming cost V 0 bases and J 9 bases, with 15 bases left between them. The CDR3 loop reads CSARDHGVGPEQFF. The CDR3 coding sequence is TGCAGTGCTAGAGACCATGGTGTGGGGCCTGAGCAGTTCTTC.

This clonotype occurred a few times. The chain has TRBV28 and TRBJ2-3; no definite D call. This CDR3 contains 14 residues. Germline loops: CDR1 MDHEN, CDR2 SYDVKM. Trimming shortened V by 6 bases and J by 2 bases, and 12 bases separated the two germline ends. This CDR3 reads CASSPQRATDTQYF. The CDR3 region has the DNA TGTGCCAGCAGCCCACAGAGAGCCACAGATACGCAGTATTTT.

This sequence joins TRBV7-2 and TRBJ2-4; maybe TRBD2 (5 bases). The DNA end is a closer match to TRBJ2-5, so the J assignment may be wrong. The CDR3 extends over 15 amino acids. Germline CDR1 and CDR2: SGHTA and FQGNSA. CDR3 protein: CASSLSSPGKETQYF. DNA of the CDR3: TGTGCCAGCAGCTTAAGTAGCCCGGGGAAAGAGACCCAGTACTTC.

This clonotype has only a few counts. The genes are TRBV4-1 and TRBJ2-4, with D possibly being TRBD2 (5 bases). V lost 1 base, J lost 6 bases, and 16 bases lay in between. The CDR3 spans 16 residues. Germline loops: CDR1 MGHRA, CDR2 YSYEKL. CDR3: CASSQGVGDEGNIQYF. For the CDR3, the DNA is TGCGCCAGCAGCCAAGGGGTTGGGGATGAGGGAAACATTCAGTACTTC.

Many counts were recorded for this clonotype. The rearrangement uses TRBV20-1 and TRBJ2-1; 7 bases map to TRBD2. The ends lost 0 bases at V and 0 bases at J; junction bases unmatched: 8. This CDR3 region has 17 residues. Germline CDR1 reads DFQATT; CDR2 reads SNEGSKA (reference sequence). The CDR3 spells CSARDTSGAASYNEQFF. In DNA, the CDR3 is TGCAGTGCTAGAGATACCAGCGGGGCCGCCTCCTACAATGAGCAGTTCTTC.

Ten or more counts support this clonotype. The rearrangement uses TRBV3-1 and TRBJ2-3, with 13 bases lining up with TRBD2. The length of the CDR3 is 17 residues. The germline gives CDR1 LGHDT, CDR2 YNNKEL (reference sequence). The junction had 9 bases not matched to a gene; V was cut back by 6 bases and J by 3 bases. CDR3 region: CASSPRTSGGRTDTQYF. In DNA form, the CDR3 reads TGTGCCAGCAGTCCTCGGACTAGCGGGGGCAGGACAGATACGCAGTATTTT.

The chain uses TRBV20-1 and TRBJ1-1; no firm D call. V was trimmed by 5 bases and J by 1 base, leaving 14 bases between them. CDR3 size: 14 residues. The germline gives CDR1 DFQATT, CDR2 SNEGSKA (reference sequence). CDR3 residues: CSAPRQTRNTEAFF. The CDR3 DNA is TGCAGTGCTCCACGACAAACCCGGAACACTGAAGCTTTCTTT.

This clonotype has only a few counts. CDR3 sequence (DNA): TGTGCCAGCAGCGAAGCGGGCACAGATACGCAGTATTTT. This sequence encodes CASSEAGTDTQYF. The V call is TRBV9, the J call TRBJ2-3; the D gene is possibly TRBD2 (5 bases). CDR3 size: 13 residues. Trimming pared 3 bases from V and 1 base from J, leaving 6 bases between. CDR1 SGDLS and CDR2 YYNGEE come from the germline V gene.

This clonotype came up a few times. This chain connects TRBV4-3 to TRBJ1-2; D gene uncertain. CDR3 size: 15 residues. Germline CDR1 LGHNA, CDR2 YSLEER. The V end lost 4 bases, the J end lost 3 bases, and 15 bases lay between the germline ends. This CDR3 reads CASSPAPDRHYGYTF. Here the CDR3 DNA reads TGCGCCAGCAGCCCCGCTCCAGACCGACACTATGGCTACACCTTC.

This clonotype was counted only a few times. The V gene is TRBV11-2, the J gene TRBJ1-6, with D possibly being TRBD1 (5 bases). V shed 5 bases and J shed 0 bases, with 14 bases lying between them. The germline CDR1 and CDR2 sequences are SGHAT and FQNNGV. The CDR3 is 17 residues long. CDR3 bases: TGTGCCAGCAGCCCGGGCAGGGCCTACTCCTATAATTCACCCCTCCACTTT. Its protein is CASSPGRAYSYNSPLHF. Using reference TRBV11-2 and TRBJ1-6 for the parts outside the CDR3, the full variable domain is EAGVAQSPRYKIIEKRQSVAFWCNPISGHATLYWYQQILGQGPKLLIQFQNNGVVDDSQLPKDRFSAERLKGVDSTLKIQPAKLEDSAVYLCASSPGRAYSYNSPLHFGNGTRLTVT.

The V and J genes are TRBV7-9 and TRBJ2-6, with D tentatively TRBD1 (6 bases). CDR3 length: 17 amino acids. Trimming took 5 bases from V and 4 from J, leaving 18 bases between them. CDR1 and CDR2 from the germline V gene are SEHNR and FQNEAQ (reference sequence). CDR3 in DNA: TGTGCCAGCAGCATGCGAAACAGGGTAGACGGGGCCAACGTCCTGACTTTC. This codes for CASSMRNRVDGANVLTF. The full variable domain, completed using reference TRBV7-9 and TRBJ2-6, is DTGVSQNPRHKITKRGQNVTFRCDPISEHNRLYWYRQTLGQGPEFLTYFQNEAQLEKSRLLSDRFSAERPKGSFSTLEIQRTEQGDSAMYLCASSMRNRVDGANVLTFGAGSRLTVL.

The chain joins TRBV6-2 or TRBV6-3 to TRBJ2-3; no clear D. CDR1 is MNHEY and CDR2 is SVGEGT in the germline V gene. Trimming took off 6 bases at V and 5 bases at J, with 9 bases between the two ends. CDR3 length: 12 amino acids. The CDR3 spells CASRFVGDTQYF. The CDR3 DNA follows: TGTGCCAGCAGATTTGTGGGAGATACGCAGTATTTT.

This clonotype was seen more than once but under ten times. The rearrangement uses TRBV10-3 and TRBJ2-3; a possible D gene is TRBD2 (6 bases). In germline, CDR1 is ENHRY, CDR2 SYGVKD. The germline V and J ends were trimmed by 6 bases and 0 bases, with 7 bases remaining between them. The CDR3 has 13 residues. The DNA for the CDR3 is TGTGCCATCAGCGGGGGTAGCACAGATACGCAGTATTTT. Encoded protein: CAISGGSTDTQYF.

The chain is built from TRBV7-2 and TRBJ2-1; 11 bases match TRBD1. The germline gives CDR1 SGHTA, CDR2 FQGNSA. J gave up 8 bases and V 4 bases, and 7 bases lay outside the gene matches. The CDR3 length is 15 residues. This CDR3 reads CASSSQGTGGYEQFF. The CDR3 DNA follows: TGTGCCAGCAGCTCCCAGGGGACAGGGGGTTATGAGCAGTTCTTC.

There are a few counts of this clonotype. J is TRBJ1-1 and V is TRBV5-1; 7 bases map to TRBD1. Trimming at V came to 4 bases and at J to 3 bases, leaving 6 bases not matched to a gene. CDR3 length equals 14 residues. Germline V gene lookup returns CDR1 SGHRS and CDR2 YFSETQ. CDR3 protein: CASSPGTVYTEAFF. The DNA for the CDR3 is TGCGCCAGCAGCCCCGGGACAGTCTACACTGAAGCTTTCTTT.

This chain joins TRBV12-3 or TRBV12-4 and TRBJ2-3; 7 bases are a match to TRBD2. This CDR3 contains 14 residues. V gave up 5 bases and J gave up 5 bases; unmatched junction bases: 7. CDR3 in amino acids: CASSPLAVEDTQYF. DNA for the CDR3: TGTGCCAGCAGTCCCCTAGCGGTCGAAGATACGCAGTATTTT.